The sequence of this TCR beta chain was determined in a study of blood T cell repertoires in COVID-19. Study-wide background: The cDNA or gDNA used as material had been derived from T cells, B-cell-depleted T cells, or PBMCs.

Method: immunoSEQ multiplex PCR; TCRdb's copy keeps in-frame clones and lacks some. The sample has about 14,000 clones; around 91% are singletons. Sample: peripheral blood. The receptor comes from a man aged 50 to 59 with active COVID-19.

CDR3 sequence: CASRRNPGTDTQYF. The CDR3 region has the DNA TGTGCCAGCAGGAGGAATCCAGGCACAGATACGCAGTATTTT. The rearrangement links TRBV6-5 to TRBJ2-3; D not certain. CDR3 length equals 14 residues. The germline V gene has CDR1 MNHEY and CDR2 SVGAGI. With 6 bases removed from V and 1 base from J, the gap between germline ends came to 11 bases.